This T cell receptor (beta chain) was identified during a study of T cells in Graves' hyperthyroidism and ophthalmopathy. Overall study results and limits: Model predictions of ophthalmopathy came a median around 6.5 months before onset.

A remark on this clonotype: What it binds is unknown.

Germline V gene sequence: CDR1 SQVTM, CDR2 ANQGSEA. Trimming took off 3 bases at V and 6 bases at J, with 12 bases between the two ends. The CDR3 loop spans 13 amino acids. Amplification of TCR beta CDR3 regions used RNA as the template. An initial round of RT-PCR targeting the TCR CDR3 relied on the HTBI primer set. From the multiplex PCR reads, TCRdb called clonotypes with MiXCR, one entry per CDR3 protein. The sample shows about 350,000 distinct CDR3 sequences, 11% to 15% of them seen only once. This TCR derives from a woman aged 25 to 39 with Graves' hyperthyroidism. Sequencing was performed on blood. The genes are TRBV29-1 and TRBJ2-1; D is perhaps TRBD2 (6 bases). The CDR3 protein is CSVDRLGVNEQFF. In nucleotides, the CDR3 is TGCAGCGTTGACAGACTAGGGGTCAATGAGCAGTTCTTC.